A selection of T cell receptor beta chains follows, all from one sample in a study of vaccination and CD4 T cells after COVID-19. For these TCRs, the target antigens are not known. MiXCR, run by TCRdb on the PCR reads, gives a single entry per CDR3 protein. This table has under 20,000 distinct CDR3 sequences, about two fifths appearing once. The starting material was CD4+ T cells from blood, cultured in vitro, obtained before SARS-CoV-2 vaccination. These receptor sequences come from a human donor who had recovered from COVID-19. Both conserved end residues are part of each CDR3. Part of the rows lack a size; the others show once, few, many or a class for expanded clones.

V gene: TRBV27; J gene: TRBJ2-3; clone size: few; CDR3 protein: CASSLGPNTDTQYF
V gene: TRBV7-6; J gene: TRBJ1-1; clone size: few; CDR3 protein: CASSLAQNTEAFF
V gene: TRBV30; J gene: TRBJ2-3; clone size: .; CDR3 protein: CAWSVQAASGDTQYF
V gene: TRBV20-1; J gene: TRBJ1-5; clone size: few; CDR3 protein: CSASDHGGNQPQHF
V gene: TRBV28; J gene: TRBJ1-6; clone size: .; CDR3 protein: CASSFPGTQSDTLSSYNSPLHF
V gene: TRBV27; J gene: TRBJ2-5; clone size: medium-sized; CDR3 protein: CASTRLAGGSQETQYF
V gene: TRBV27; J gene: TRBJ1-2; clone size: .; CDR3 protein: CASGAGHNYGYTF
V gene: TRBV7-2; J gene: TRBJ1-1; clone size: .; CDR3 protein: CASSLELGVTEAFF
V gene: TRBV27; J gene: TRBJ2-1; clone size: .; CDR3 protein: CASSFLTGGLYNEQFF
V gene: TRBV5-8; J gene: TRBJ1-1; clone size: .; CDR3 protein: CASRHTNTEAFF
V gene: TRBV6-9; J gene: TRBJ1-1; clone size: .; CDR3 protein: CASTTEPWDRRSITEAFF
V gene: TRBV4-1; J gene: TRBJ1-4; clone size: once; CDR3 protein: CASSQEGHSGEKLFF
V gene: TRBV12-3/TRBV12-4; J gene: TRBJ1-5; clone size: once; CDR3 protein: CASSRSGTLSNQPQHF
V gene: TRBV5-6; J gene: TRBJ1-1; clone size: few; CDR3 protein: CASSPRAGYTEAFF
V gene: TRBV20-1; J gene: TRBJ1-6; clone size: .; CDR3 protein: CSARVQGSSYNSPLHF
V gene: TRBV29-1; J gene: TRBJ2-5; clone size: few; CDR3 protein: CSAVQEYQETQYF
V gene: TRBV20-1; J gene: TRBJ1-5; clone size: .; CDR3 protein: CSARPLRGGGEHQPQHF
V gene: TRBV12-3/TRBV12-4; J gene: TRBJ2-3; clone size: .; CDR3 protein: CASSPGTGLGTDTQYF
V gene: TRBV7-2; J gene: TRBJ1-5; clone size: few; CDR3 protein: CASSPGRGSRQPQHF
V gene: TRBV6-2/TRBV6-3; J gene: TRBJ2-5; clone size: .; CDR3 protein: CASSRLGTGQTQYF
V gene: TRBV10-3; J gene: TRBJ2-5; clone size: .; CDR3 protein: CAISESERGAHSETQYF
V gene: TRBV2; J gene: TRBJ1-3; clone size: few; CDR3 protein: CATGGRGDGNTIYF
V gene: TRBV20-1; J gene: TRBJ2-7; clone size: .; CDR3 protein: CSLDRVSYEQYF
V gene: TRBV7-9; J gene: TRBJ2-5; clone size: .; CDR3 protein: CASSLDSAPQETQYF